This T cell receptor (beta chain) was captured in a study of human T cells and chemical hapten exposure. Whole-study findings and limits: DPC sensitization did not alter TCRs above 1 in 1000 frequency.

This clonotype was seen at least ten times. What it binds is not known. V lost 8 bases and J lost 5, with 18 bases in between. The CDR3 covers 14 residues. The V gene's germline CDR1 is MGHDK and CDR2 SYGVNS. The sample's time point: pre-sensitization, week 0. The sample's treatment: therapeutic diphenylcyclopropenone sensitization with weekly scalp DPC. TCRdb reprocessed the RACE reads via MiXCR and lists one record per CDR3 protein. The sample has approximately 400,000 distinct CDR3 sequences, approximately 5.1% seen once; the top ten hold 2.6%. This sequence was found in a woman aged 45 to 65 with alopecia areata. Some clones in this sample may be carry-over from other donors' samples. This sample comprised whole blood, obtained in connection with sensitization to the hapten diphenylcyclopropenone (DPC). The V call is TRBV25-1, the J call TRBJ2-5; D perhaps matches TRBD2 (7 bases). This CDR3 is CASRPRGGRETQYF. Here the CDR3 DNA reads TGTGCCAGCCGCCCGAGGGGGGGTCGGGAGACCCAGTACTTC.